This T cell receptor beta chain was captured in a study of glioma-infiltrating T cells after dendritic cell vaccination. Germline V lookup: CDR1 SGDLS, CDR2 YYNGEE. V was clipped by 4 bases and J by 0 bases, with 14 bases between them. The CDR3 has 16 residues. No glioblastoma patient carried an isocitrate dehydrogenase mutation. Produced via immunoSEQ multiplex PCR; TCRdb's table is partial and in-frame only. This sample has roughly 96,000 clones, with around 80% found just once. The V and J genes are TRBV9 and TRBJ2-1; TRBD1 is a possible D gene (6 bases). Sample: blood, taken before dendritic cell vaccination. The receptor comes from a human donor with glioblastoma. CDR3 protein: CASSLRGTSSYNEQFF. CDR3 nucleotide sequence: TGTGCCAGCAGCCTGAGGGGGACGAGCTCCTACAATGAGCAGTTCTTC.